Here is one TCR beta chain with its context. V lost 10 bases and J lost 2, with 18 bases in between. Germline assignment: CDR1 MNHNS and CDR2 SASEGT. The CDR3 is 14 residues long. This specimen belongs to a study of T-cell memory formation after mild COVID-19. TCRdb analysed the 5' RACE reads with MiXCR anew, one entry per CDR3 protein. This sample has about 200,000 distinct CDR3 sequences; roughly 17% occur once, and the top ten carry about 1.9%. Sample: PBMCs or a T cell subset sorted from them (not recorded which). V is TRBV6-1 and J is TRBJ2-7; D is possibly TRBD2 (6 bases). The receptor's source is an adult woman who had mild COVID-19 (a few samples of this study predate the infection). Cell type and time point are not known. The CDR3 is CATIGGGTTYEQYF. The CDR3 coding sequence is TGTGCCACCATCGGTGGGGGGACCACCTACGAGCAGTACTTC.